A selection of T cell receptor beta chains follows, all from one sample in a study of CD8+CD57+ T cells in acquired aplastic anemia. One entry per CDR3 protein, called by TCRdb with MiXCR from the reads. The repertoire holds 100,000 to 150,000 distinct CDR3 sequences, with 40% to 45% as singletons. The material sequenced was sorted CD4+, CD8+, or CD8+CD57+ T cells (not recorded which) from PBMCs. These TCRs come from a human donor in good health, serving as a control. Both conserved end residues are part of each CDR3. D genes are given only for firm matches. A row's size may be missing; if present it is once, few, many or a size class.

j_call clone_size v_call d_call cdr3_aa cdr3_nt
TRBJ1-5 . TRBV6-5 TRBD1 CASSYPGAGGAGQPQHF TGTGCCAGCAGTTACCCCGGGGCAGGGGGCGCGGGTCAGCCCCAGCATTTT
TRBJ1-6 many TRBV5-8 TRBD1 CASSRQGKSPLHF TGTGCCAGCAGTCGACAGGGAAAATCACCCCTCCACTTT
TRBJ2-1 . TRBV15 TRBD1 CATSRGTGGRNEQFF TGTGCCACCAGCAGAGGGACAGGGGGTAGGAATGAGCAGTTCTTC
TRBJ1-5 . TRBV24-1 TRBD1 CATSISDRGRNQPQHF TGTGCCACCAGTATATCGGACAGGGGACGCAATCAGCCCCAGCATTTT
TRBJ1-1 many TRBV18 . CASTQSQLNTEAFF TGTGCCAGCACCCAGTCGCAGCTGAACACTGAAGCTTTCTTT
TRBJ2-1 . TRBV7-8 . CASSLDLWGEQFF TGTGCCAGCAGCTTAGATCTTTGGGGTGAGCAGTTCTTC
TRBJ2-5 . TRBV30 TRBD1 CAWRDRGVETQYF TGTGCCTGGAGGGACAGGGGGGTGGAGACCCAGTACTTC
TRBJ2-1 . TRBV19 . CASSWGNEQFF TGTGCCAGTAGTTGGGGGAACGAGCAGTTCTTC
TRBJ1-1 . TRBV10-2 . CASRARSQNTEAFF TGCGCCAGCAGAGCCAGGAGCCAGAACACTGAAGCTTTCTTT
TRBJ1-5 many TRBV20-1 TRBD1 CSAMGQGNQPQHF TGCAGTGCTATGGGACAGGGCAATCAGCCCCAGCATTTT
TRBJ1-1 few TRBV12-5 . CASGSRGGKGTEAFF TGTGCTAGTGGTTCCCGGGGGGGCAAGGGGACTGAAGCTTTCTTT
TRBJ1-2 many TRBV10-3 . CAISELGGYTF TGTGCCATCAGTGAGCTCGGTGGCTACACCTTC
TRBJ1-1 . TRBV2 TRBD1 CASSVTGGARNTEAFF TGTGCCAGCAGTGTTACAGGGGGCGCAAGGAACACTGAAGCTTTCTTT
TRBJ1-5 few TRBV19 . CASSMGGNF TGTGCCAGTAGTATGGGGGGCAATTTT
TRBJ1-3 . TRBV5-6 . CASSRLRSGNTICF TGTGCCAGCAGCCGACTCAGATCTGGAAACACCATATGTTTT
TRBJ2-3 many TRBV12-3/TRBV12-4 . CASSLDRPTDTQYF TGTGCCAGCAGTTTGGACCGACCCACAGATACGCAGTATTTT
TRBJ2-3 many TRBV5-1 . CASSFLGTPSTDTQYF TGCGCCAGCAGCTTCCTCGGAACCCCTAGCACAGATACGCAGTATTTT
TRBJ1-6 few TRBV5-6 . CASSLTGFNSPLHF TGTGCCAGCAGCTTGACAGGGTTCAATTCACCCCTCCACTTT
TRBJ2-7 many TRBV20-1 TRBD1 CSAPTWKGQGHEQYF TGCAGTGCCCCCACTTGGAAGGGACAGGGTCACGAGCAGTACTTC
TRBJ2-5 . TRBV15 . CATSRELPGRDGGTQYF TGTGCCACCAGCAGAGAGCTCCCGGGACGCGACGGGGGGACCCAGTACTTC
TRBJ1-1 few TRBV30 . CAWKGLVVNTEAFF TGTGCCTGGAAGGGTTTAGTAGTGAACACTGAAGCTTTCTTT
TRBJ2-7 once TRBV24-1 TRBD1 CATKRGPSSYEQYF TGTGCCACCAAAAGGGGGCCAAGCTCCTACGAGCAGTACTTC
TRBJ2-3 many TRBV11-2 . CASSKSGSSSTDTQYF TGTGCCAGCAGCAAAAGCGGTTCCTCTAGCACAGATACGCAGTATTTT
TRBJ1-1 many TRBV19 . CASSIDWRAEAFF TGTGCCAGTAGTATAGATTGGAGAGCGGAAGCTTTCTTT
TRBJ2-7 many TRBV7-2 . CASRMGGGFVYEQYF TGTGCCAGCAGGATGGGAGGGGGATTCGTCTACGAGCAGTACTTC
TRBJ2-3 many TRBV7-6 TRBD2 CASSSLAGRDTDTQYF TGTGCCAGCAGCTCCCTAGCGGGACGAGACACAGATACGCAGTATTTT
TRBJ2-5 many TRBV30 . CAWNRGLQGTQYF TGTGCCTGGAACCGGGGACTCCAAGGGACCCAGTACTTC
TRBJ1-5 many TRBV12-3/TRBV12-4 . CASSLGAGPSLPQHF TGTGCCAGCAGTTTAGGGGCAGGGCCTTCTCTACCCCAGCATTTT
TRBJ1-1 many TRBV6-6 . CASSYSRTEAFF TGTGCCAGCAGTTACTCGCGCACTGAAGCTTTCTTT
TRBJ2-2 many TRBV12-3/TRBV12-4 TRBD1 CASSPGTGFTGELFF TGTGCCAGCAGTCCCGGGACAGGATTCACCGGGGAGCTGTTTTTT
TRBJ2-1 few TRBV3-1 TRBD2 CASSLTSGRFTEQFF TGTGCCAGCAGCCTAACTAGCGGGAGGTTCACGGAGCAGTTCTTC
TRBJ1-2 many TRBV20-1 TRBD1 CSARDRTRTGNAYGYTF TGCAGTGCTAGAGATCGAACCCGGACAGGGAATGCCTATGGCTACACCTTC
TRBJ2-3 . TRBV18 TRBD1 CASSQTGTGNTDTQYF TGTGCCAGCTCACAAACCGGGACAGGGAACACAGATACGCAGTATTTT
TRBJ2-1 . TRBV5-5 TRBD2 CASSLSSGRILYNEQFF TGTGCCAGCAGCTTGTCTAGCGGGAGGATCCTTTACAATGAGCAGTTCTTC
TRBJ2-5 many TRBV24-1 . CATSEGVGGRGQETQYF TGTGCCACCAGTGAGGGGGTTGGGGGTAGGGGCCAAGAGACCCAGTACTTC
TRBJ1-5 many TRBV15 . CATSSRQINQPQHF TGTGCCACCAGCAGTAGACAGATCAATCAGCCCCAGCATTTT
TRBJ2-7 . TRBV10-2 TRBD1 CASNAGTGAHEQYF TGCGCCAGCAACGCCGGGACAGGGGCCCACGAGCAGTACTTC
TRBJ2-5 many TRBV6-5 . CASSPRTVFQETQYF TGTGCCAGCAGCCCTCGGACAGTCTTCCAAGAGACCCAGTACTTC
TRBJ1-2 many TRBV6-1 . CASSEAGGYTF TGTGCCAGCAGTGAAGCAGGGGGCTACACCTTC